This TCR beta chain was documented in a study of blood T cell repertoires in COVID-19. Study background: The study drew acute and convalescent COVID-19 samples from the United States, Italy and Spain. T cells, B-cell-depleted T cells, or PBMCs provided the cDNA or gDNA that served as material.

The count of this clone is one. Original processing notes: Counts of nucleated cells, estimated from reference gene primer amplification, were obtained. Here immunoSEQ multiplex PCR was the method, and the copy in TCRdb shows in-frame clones only, minus some. That table supplies the V and J calls and clone size; D and trimming were determined from the DNA. The table has around 290,000 clones, 65% to 90% seen once. A Seattle source enrolled patients during active infection and followed them longitudinally. J was trimmed by 7 bases and V by 4 bases; bases with no gene match: 8. CDR1 is MNHEY and CDR2 is SMNVEV in the germline V gene (reference sequence). The CDR3 length is 16 residues.

The sequenced sample was peripheral blood. The chain has TRBV27 and TRBJ1-4, with TRBD1 identical over 11 bases. This clonotype was sampled from a woman aged 70 to 79 with COVID-19, enrolled during active disease. CDR3 amino acids: CASSYGTGGTSEKLFF. The CDR3 DNA sequence: TGTGCCAGCAGTTACGGGACAGGGGGGACCAGTGAAAAACTGTTTTTT.